One T cell receptor beta chain is described in this entry. Its antigen remains unidentified. Findings of the study overall: Tumor Treg TCRs overlapped most with tumor naive CD4+ cells. Tumor memory CD4+ T cell TCR gene usage clustered with blood and lymph node memory CD4+ cells and lymph node naive CD4+ cells.

Semi-nested PCR with Nested Universal Primer A followed constant-region reverse priming of full-length variable regions. In TCRdb, the 5' RACE reads were re-called with MiXCR into one record per CDR3 protein. The sample yields fewer than 55,000 distinct CDR3 sequences, 20% to 25% seen once. Tregs were sorted as CD4+CD25+CD127-/low cells. The receptor was isolated from a female donor with breast cancer. The sample comprised Tregs sorted from a lymph node.

The CDR3 coding sequence is TGCAGTGCCGAACTAGTGGAGGGCAACAATGAGCAGTTCTTC. This translates into CSAELVEGNNEQFF. The gene calls are TRBV20-1 and TRBJ2-1; D is possibly TRBD2 (6 bases). The CDR3 runs to 14 residues. The V gene's germline CDR1 is DFQATT and CDR2 SNEGSKA (reference sequence). V gave up 6 bases and J gave up 5 bases, with 17 bases separating them.